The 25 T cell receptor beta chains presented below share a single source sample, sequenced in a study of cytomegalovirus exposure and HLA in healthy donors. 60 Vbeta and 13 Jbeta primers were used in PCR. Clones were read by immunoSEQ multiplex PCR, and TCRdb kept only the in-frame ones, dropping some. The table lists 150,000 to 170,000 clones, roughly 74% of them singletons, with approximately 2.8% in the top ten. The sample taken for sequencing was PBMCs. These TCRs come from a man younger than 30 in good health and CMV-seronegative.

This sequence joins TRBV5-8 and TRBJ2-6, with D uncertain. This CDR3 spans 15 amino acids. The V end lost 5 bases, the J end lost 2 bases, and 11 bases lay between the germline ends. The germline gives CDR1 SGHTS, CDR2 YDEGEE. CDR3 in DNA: TGTGCCAGCAGACACTCAGGTGCTGGGGCCAACGTCCTGACTTTC. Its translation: CASRHSGAGANVLTF.

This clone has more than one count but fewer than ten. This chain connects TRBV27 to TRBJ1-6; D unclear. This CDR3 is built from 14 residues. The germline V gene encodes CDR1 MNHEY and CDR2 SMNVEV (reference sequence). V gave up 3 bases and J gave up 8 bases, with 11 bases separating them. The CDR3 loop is CASSFRGRDSPLHF. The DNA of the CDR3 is TGTGCCAGCAGTTTCCGGGGAAGAGATTCACCCCTCCACTTT.

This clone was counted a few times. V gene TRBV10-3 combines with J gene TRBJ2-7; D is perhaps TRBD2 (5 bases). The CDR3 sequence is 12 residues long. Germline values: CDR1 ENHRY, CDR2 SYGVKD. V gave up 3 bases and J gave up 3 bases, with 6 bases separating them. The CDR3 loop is CAISDGNYEQYV. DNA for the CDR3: TGTGCCATCAGTGACGGGAACTACGAGCAGTACGTC.

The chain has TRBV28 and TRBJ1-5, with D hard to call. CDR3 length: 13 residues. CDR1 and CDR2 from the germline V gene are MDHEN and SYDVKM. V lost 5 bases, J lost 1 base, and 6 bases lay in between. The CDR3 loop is CASSPQSNQPQHF. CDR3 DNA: TGTGCCAGCAGTCCTCAGAGCAATCAGCCCCAGCATTTT.

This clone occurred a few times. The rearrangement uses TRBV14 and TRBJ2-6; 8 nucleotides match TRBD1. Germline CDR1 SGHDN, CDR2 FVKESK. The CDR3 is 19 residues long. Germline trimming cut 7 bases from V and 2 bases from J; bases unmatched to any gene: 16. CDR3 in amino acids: CASTRQKGQVVPGANVLTF. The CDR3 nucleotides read TGTGCCAGCACCCGGCAGAAGGGACAGGTAGTACCTGGGGCCAACGTCCTGACTTTC.

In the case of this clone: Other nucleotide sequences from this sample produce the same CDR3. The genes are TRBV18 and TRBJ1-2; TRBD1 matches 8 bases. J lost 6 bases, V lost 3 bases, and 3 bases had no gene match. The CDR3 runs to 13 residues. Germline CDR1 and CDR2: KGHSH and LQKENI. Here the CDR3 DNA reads TGTGCCAGCTCACCCGGACAGGGAGATGGCTACACCTTC. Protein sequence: CASSPGQGDGYTF.

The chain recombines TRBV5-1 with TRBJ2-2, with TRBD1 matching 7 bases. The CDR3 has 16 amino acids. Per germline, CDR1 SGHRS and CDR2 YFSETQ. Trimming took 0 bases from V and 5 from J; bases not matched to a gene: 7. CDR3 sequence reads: CASSLDRGPATGELFF. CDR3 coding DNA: TGCGCCAGCAGCTTGGACAGGGGCCCAGCGACCGGGGAGCTGTTTTTT.

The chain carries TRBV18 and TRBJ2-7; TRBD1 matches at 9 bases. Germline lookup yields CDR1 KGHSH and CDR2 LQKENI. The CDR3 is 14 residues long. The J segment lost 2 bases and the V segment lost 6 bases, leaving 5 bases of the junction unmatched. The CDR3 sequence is CASSLTGGTYEQYF. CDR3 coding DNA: TGTGCCAGCTCGCTAACAGGGGGCACCTACGAGCAGTACTTC.

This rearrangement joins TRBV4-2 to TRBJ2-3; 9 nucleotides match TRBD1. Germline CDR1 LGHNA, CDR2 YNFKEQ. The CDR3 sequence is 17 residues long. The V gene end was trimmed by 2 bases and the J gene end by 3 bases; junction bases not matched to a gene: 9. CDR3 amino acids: CASSQLDTGGVTDTQYF. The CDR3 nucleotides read TGTGCCAGCAGCCAACTCGATACAGGGGGCGTAACAGATACGCAGTATTTT.

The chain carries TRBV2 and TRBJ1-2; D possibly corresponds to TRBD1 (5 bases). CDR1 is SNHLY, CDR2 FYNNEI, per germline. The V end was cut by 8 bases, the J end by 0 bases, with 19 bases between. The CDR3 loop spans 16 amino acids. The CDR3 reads CASSSDPGGSNYGYTF. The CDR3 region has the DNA TGTGCCAGCTCATCGGACCCCGGGGGGTCTAACTATGGCTACACCTTC.

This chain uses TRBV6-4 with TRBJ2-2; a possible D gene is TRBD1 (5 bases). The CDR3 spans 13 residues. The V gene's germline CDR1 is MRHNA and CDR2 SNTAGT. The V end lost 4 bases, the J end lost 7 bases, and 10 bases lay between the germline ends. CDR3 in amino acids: CASSVKQGGELFF. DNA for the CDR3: TGTGCCAGCAGTGTCAAGCAGGGCGGGGAGCTGTTTTTT.

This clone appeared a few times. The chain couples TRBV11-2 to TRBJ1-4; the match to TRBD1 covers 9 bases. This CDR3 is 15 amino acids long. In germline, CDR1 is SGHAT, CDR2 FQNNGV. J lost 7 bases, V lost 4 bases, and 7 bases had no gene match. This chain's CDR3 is CASSSRDRVGEKLFF. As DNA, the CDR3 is TGTGCCAGCAGCTCCCGGGACAGGGTTGGTGAAAAACTGTTTTTT.

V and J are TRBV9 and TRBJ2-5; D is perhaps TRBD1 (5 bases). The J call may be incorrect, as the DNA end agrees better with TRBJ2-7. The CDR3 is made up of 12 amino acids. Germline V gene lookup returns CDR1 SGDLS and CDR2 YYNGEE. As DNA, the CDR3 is TGTGCCAGCAGCTTAAGACAGAACGAGCAGTACTTC. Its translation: CASSLRQNEQYF.

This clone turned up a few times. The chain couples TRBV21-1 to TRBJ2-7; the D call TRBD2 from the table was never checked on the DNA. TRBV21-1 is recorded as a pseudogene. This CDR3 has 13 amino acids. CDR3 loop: CASSKWETYEQYV. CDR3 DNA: TGTGCCAGCAGCAAATGGGAGACCTACGAGCAGTACGTC.

CDR3 bases: TGTGCCACCAGCAGAGAACGGGACAGGGGGCCCCATGGCTACACCTTC. This sequence encodes CATSRERDRGPHGYTF. The genes are TRBV15 and TRBJ1-2; TRBD1 matches at 12 bases. V was clipped by 0 bases and J by 6 bases; unmatched bases: 5. The germline CDR1 and CDR2 sequences are LNHNV and YYDKDF (reference sequence). The CDR3 totals 16 residues.

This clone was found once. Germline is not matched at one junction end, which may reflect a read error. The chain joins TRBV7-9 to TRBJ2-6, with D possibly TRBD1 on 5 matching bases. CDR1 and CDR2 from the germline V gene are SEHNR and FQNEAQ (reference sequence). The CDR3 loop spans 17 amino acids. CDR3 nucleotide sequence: TGTGCCAGCAGCTTCACCAGCTCAAGCTCTGGGGCCAACGGCCTGACTTTC. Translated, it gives CASSFTSSSSGANGLTF. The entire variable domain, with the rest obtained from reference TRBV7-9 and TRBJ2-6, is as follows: DTGVSQNPRHKITKRGQNVTFRCDPISEHNRLYWYRQTLGQGPEFLTYFQNEAQLEKSRLLSDRFSAERPKGSFSTLEIQRTEQGDSAMYLCASSFTSSSSGANGLTFGAGSRLTVL.

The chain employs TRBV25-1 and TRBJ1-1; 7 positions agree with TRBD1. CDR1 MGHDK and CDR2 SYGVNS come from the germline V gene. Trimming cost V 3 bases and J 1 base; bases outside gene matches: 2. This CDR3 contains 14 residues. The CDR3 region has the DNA TGTGCCAGCAGTGATTGGACAGGGAACACTGAAGCTTTCTTT. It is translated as CASSDWTGNTEAFF.

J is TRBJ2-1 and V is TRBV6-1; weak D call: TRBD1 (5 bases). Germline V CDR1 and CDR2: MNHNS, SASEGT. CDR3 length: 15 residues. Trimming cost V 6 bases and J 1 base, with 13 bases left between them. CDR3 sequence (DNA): TGTGCCAGCAGCCGAGAAGGGGTATCCTACAATGAGCAGTTCTTC. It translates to CASSREGVSYNEQFF.

CDR3 sequence reads: CASSQAYNEQFF. The DNA of the CDR3 is TGCGCCAGCAGCCAAGCGTACAATGAGCAGTTCTTC. The chain has TRBV4-1 and TRBJ2-1; D gene uncertain. Germline CDR1 and CDR2: MGHRA and YSYEKL. V lost 1 base, J lost 4 bases, and 2 bases lay in between. The CDR3 has 12 residues.

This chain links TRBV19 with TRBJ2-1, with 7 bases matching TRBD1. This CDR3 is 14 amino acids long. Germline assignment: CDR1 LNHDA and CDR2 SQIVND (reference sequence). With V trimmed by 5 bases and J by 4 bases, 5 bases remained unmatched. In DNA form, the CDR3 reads TGTGCCAGTAGTCTTGGACAGGTATACAATGAGCAGTTCTTC. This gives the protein CASSLGQVYNEQFF.

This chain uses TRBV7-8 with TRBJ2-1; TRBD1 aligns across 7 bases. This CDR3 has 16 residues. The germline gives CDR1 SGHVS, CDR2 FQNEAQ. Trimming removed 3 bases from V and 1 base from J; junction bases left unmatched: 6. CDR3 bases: TGTGCCAGCAGCTTGAGGACAGGCGTTTCCTACAATGAGCAGTTCTTC. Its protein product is CASSLRTGVSYNEQFF.

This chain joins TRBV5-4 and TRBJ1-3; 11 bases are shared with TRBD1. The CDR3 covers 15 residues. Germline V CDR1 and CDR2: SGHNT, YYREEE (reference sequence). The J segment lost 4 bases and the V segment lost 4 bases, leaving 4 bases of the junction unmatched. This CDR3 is CASSLDRGRGNTIYF. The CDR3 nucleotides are TGTGCCAGCAGCCTGGACAGGGGGCGCGGAAACACCATATATTTT.

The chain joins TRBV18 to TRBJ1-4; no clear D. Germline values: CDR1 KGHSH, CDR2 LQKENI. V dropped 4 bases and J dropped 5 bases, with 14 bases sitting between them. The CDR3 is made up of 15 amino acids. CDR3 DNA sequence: TGTGCCAGCTCACGGTCGGCGGTATTAAATGAAAAACTGTTTTTT. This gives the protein CASSRSAVLNEKLFF.

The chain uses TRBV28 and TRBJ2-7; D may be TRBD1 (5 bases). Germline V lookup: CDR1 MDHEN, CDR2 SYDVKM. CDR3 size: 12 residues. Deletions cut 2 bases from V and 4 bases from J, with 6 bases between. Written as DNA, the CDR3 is TGTGCCAGCAGTTTAGCAGGGTACGAGCAGTACGTC. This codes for CASSLAGYEQYV.

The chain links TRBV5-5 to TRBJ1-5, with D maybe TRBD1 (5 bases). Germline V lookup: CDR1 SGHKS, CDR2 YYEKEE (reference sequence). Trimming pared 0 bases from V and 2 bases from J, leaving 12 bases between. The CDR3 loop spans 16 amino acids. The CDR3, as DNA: TGTGCCAGCAGCTTGGGCAGGGCCCGGGGCAATCAGCCCCAGCATTTT. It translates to CASSLGRARGNQPQHF. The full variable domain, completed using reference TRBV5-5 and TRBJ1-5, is DAGVTQSPTHLIKTRGQQVTLRCSPISGHKSVSWYQQVLGQGPQFIFQYYEKEERGRGNFPDRFSARQFPNYSSELNVNALLLGDSALYLCASSLGRARGNQPQHFGDGTRLSIL.